What follows is one TCR beta chain and its context. The data were taken from a study of technical replicates of blood from a few donors. J was trimmed by 6 bases and V by 1 base; bases with no gene match: 3. Germline CDR1 reads MDHEN; CDR2 reads SYDVKM. This CDR3 has 15 amino acids. The repertoire was sequenced with immunoSEQ multiplex PCR; TCRdb's copy has only in-frame clones and lacks some. This sample has 11,000 to 15,000 clones, with over 80% found just once. The sequenced sample was PBMCs. The TCR originated in a human donor in good health. The chain is built from TRBV28 and TRBJ1-5, with TRBD1 matching over 10 bases. The CDR3 loop reads CASSLFGQGGQPQHF. Written as DNA, the CDR3 is TGTGCCAGCAGTTTATTCGGACAGGGGGGTCAGCCCCAGCATTTT.